One sample yielded the 22 T cell receptor beta chains listed below, sequenced in a study of shared clonotypes between healthy human individuals. Method: immunoSEQ multiplex PCR; TCRdb's copy keeps in-frame clones and lacks some. The repertoire has 2 million to 2.5 million clones, around 95% of them found once; the top ten carry roughly 0.13%. The sample taken for sequencing was naive CD4+ T cells sorted from blood. Subset meaning: CD45RA+ positively selected. These receptors were obtained from a man between 18 and 29 years old in good health.

This clone was seen a single time. The DNA of the CDR3 is TGTGCCAGCAGCGAGCCGGGGACAGATCGGGGCTACACCTTC. Amino acid sequence: CASSEPGTDRGYTF. The chain recombines TRBV5-4 with TRBJ1-2, with TRBD1 matching over 7 bases. With V trimmed by 4 bases and J by 8 bases, 11 bases remained unmatched. This CDR3 has 14 residues. Germline V gives CDR1 SGHNT, CDR2 YYREEE (reference sequence).

The V gene is TRBV6-1, the J gene TRBJ1-2, with D unclear. Trimming left V 3 bases short and J 2 bases short, with 13 bases between. CDR1 and CDR2 (germline): MNHNS, SASEGT. The CDR3 length is 15 residues. The CDR3 region is CASSESLNNNYGYTF. The CDR3 DNA reads TGTGCCAGCAGTGAGTCCCTCAACAACAACTATGGCTACACCTTC.

V usage is TRBV5-1 and J usage is TRBJ2-3; D is possibly TRBD1 (6 bases). This CDR3 has 16 residues. With 2 bases removed from V and 0 bases from J, the gap between germline ends came to 13 bases. CDR1 and CDR2 (germline): SGHRS, YFSETQ. Written as DNA, the CDR3 is TGCGCCAGCAGCTTTTATCAGGGGATCAGCACAGATACGCAGTATTTT. It translates to CASSFYQGISTDTQYF.

This chain connects TRBV7-3 to TRBJ1-1; D call uncertain. V was shortened by 3 bases and J by 5 bases, with 10 bases between the two germline ends. The CDR3 runs to 13 residues. CDR1 and CDR2 from the germline V gene are SGHTA and FQGTGA. CDR3 protein: CASSFPPQTEAFF. Written as DNA, the CDR3 is TGTGCCAGCAGCTTTCCCCCACAGACTGAAGCTTTCTTT.

The CDR3 region has the DNA TGTGCCAGCAGTAATAACAGGGGAGATACGCAGTATTTT. Amino acids: CASSNNRGDTQYF. The V gene is TRBV7-3, the J gene TRBJ2-3, with 7 bases identical to TRBD1. Germline trimming cut 6 bases from V and 5 bases from J; bases unmatched to any gene: 5. From germline, CDR1 is SGHTA and CDR2 FQGTGA. The CDR3 loop spans 13 amino acids.

The V call is TRBV7-9, the J call TRBJ2-7, with 9 bases matching TRBD1. CDR3 size: 15 residues. Germline-derived CDR1 and CDR2 are SEHNR and FQNEAQ (reference sequence). Trimming took 7 bases from V and 0 from J; bases not matched to a gene: 7. This chain's CDR3 is CASTWGQGGSYEQYF. CDR3 DNA: TGTGCCAGCACCTGGGGACAGGGAGGCTCCTACGAGCAGTACTTC.

About this clone: The sample contains more than one DNA sequence encoding this CDR3. V usage is TRBV18 and J usage is TRBJ2-5; TRBD1 aligns across 7 bases. Germline V gives CDR1 KGHSH, CDR2 LQKENI. Losses at the gene ends were 6 bases for V and 3 bases for J; bases not matched to a gene: 1. This CDR3 has 12 amino acids. CDR3 loop: CASSQGEETQYF. The CDR3 DNA follows: TGTGCCAGCTCCCAGGGGGAAGAGACCCAGTACTTC.

This rearrangement joins TRBV7-2 to TRBJ1-3, with a tentative D call TRBD1 (5 bases). CDR1 and CDR2 (germline): SGHTA, FQGNSA. The CDR3 extends over 15 amino acids. V was trimmed by 5 bases and J by 6 bases, leaving 17 bases between them. CDR3 DNA: TGTGCCAGCAGCGTCACCTGGGGCACAGAAAACACCATATATTTT. Residues: CASSVTWGTENTIYF.

This clone was seen a single time. The V call is TRBV7-2, the J call TRBJ1-2; TRBD1 aligns across 7 bases. CDR1 and CDR2 (germline): SGHTA, FQGNSA. The CDR3 contains 16 residues. Trimming cost V 4 bases and J 6 bases; bases outside gene matches: 14. The CDR3 DNA reads TGTGCCAGCAGCTCCGGACAGGCGCCTTCCTTCCATGGCTACACCTTC. It is translated as CASSSGQAPSFHGYTF.

This sequence joins TRBV6-1 and TRBJ2-5; TRBD2 agrees at 10 bases. CDR1 and CDR2 from the germline V gene are MNHNS and SASEGT. The V gene end was trimmed by 2 bases and the J gene end by 4 bases; junction bases not matched to a gene: 10. This CDR3 has 17 amino acids. The CDR3 sequence is CASSEPRERGGLETQYF. The DNA for the CDR3 is TGTGCCAGCAGTGAACCCAGGGAGCGGGGGGGCCTAGAGACCCAGTACTTC.

The V and J genes are TRBV29-1 and TRBJ1-2; perhaps TRBD1 as D (6 bases). V shed 2 bases and J shed 3 bases, with 16 bases lying between them. CDR1 is SQVTM and CDR2 is ANQGSEA in the germline V gene. The CDR3 extends over 15 amino acids. The CDR3 nucleotides are TGCAGCGTTGAAAAGCCGACAGGAGCAGACTATGGCTACACCTTC. Translated: CSVEKPTGADYGYTF.

V and J are TRBV9 and TRBJ2-3; 7 positions agree with TRBD2. There are 16 residues in the CDR3. Germline CDR1 reads SGDLS; CDR2 reads YYNGEE. J was trimmed by 0 bases and V by 4 bases; bases with no gene match: 8. The CDR3 spells CASSRSGGTSTDTQYF. The CDR3 bases are TGTGCCAGCAGCCGATCCGGGGGGACTAGCACAGATACGCAGTATTTT.

The CDR3 DNA reads as TGCGCCAGCAGCGGACAGGGACAGGGGAGGAACACTGAAGCTTTCTTT. It encodes CASSGQGQGRNTEAFF. The J gene is TRBJ1-1, the V gene TRBV5-1; 10 nucleotides align to TRBD1. The CDR3 is made up of 16 amino acids. V lost 4 bases, J lost 1 base, and 7 bases stayed unmatched. Germline lookup yields CDR1 SGHRS and CDR2 YFSETQ.

The V gene is TRBV6-5, the J gene TRBJ2-2; possible D gene TRBD1, 5 bases. V lost 0 bases and J lost 1, with 6 bases in between. Per the germline V gene, CDR1 is MNHEY and CDR2 is SVGAGI. The CDR3 is 15 amino acids. In DNA, the CDR3 is TGTGCCAGCAGTTACTCCACAGGGAACACCGGGGAGCTGTTTTTT. It yields the protein CASSYSTGNTGELFF.

V gene TRBV28 combines with J gene TRBJ1-2; TRBD1 might be the D (6 bases). This CDR3 is built from 12 residues. With 7 bases removed from V and 4 bases from J, the gap between germline ends came to 10 bases. Germline assignment: CDR1 MDHEN and CDR2 SYDVKM. The chain's CDR3 is CASIRGSYGYTF. The CDR3 nucleotides are TGTGCCAGCATAAGGGGGTCCTATGGCTACACCTTC.

The chain joins TRBV6-1 to TRBJ1-1; TRBD1 matches 12 bases. The CDR3 has 16 amino acids. Per the germline V gene, CDR1 is MNHNS and CDR2 is SASEGT. V shed 4 bases, J shed 4 bases, and the junction held 7 bases outside the gene matches. The CDR3 region is CASSAKGQGAITEAFF. The DNA of the CDR3 is TGTGCCAGCAGTGCAAAGGGACAGGGGGCAATCACTGAAGCTTTCTTT.

This chain uses TRBV7-2 with TRBJ2-5, with 10 bases lining up with TRBD2. The germline gives CDR1 SGHTA, CDR2 FQGNSA. This CDR3 spans 16 amino acids. The ends lost 0 bases at V and 7 bases at J; junction bases unmatched: 8. CDR3 protein: CASSLALAGVGVTQYF. The CDR3 coding sequence is TGTGCCAGCAGCTTAGCCCTAGCGGGAGTAGGGGTGACCCAGTACTTC.

In this sample, this clone turned up once. The chain carries TRBV28 and TRBJ1-2; TRBD1 aligns across 7 bases. V gave up 3 bases and J gave up 4 bases; unmatched junction bases: 11. This CDR3 comprises 16 residues. Germline values: CDR1 MDHEN, CDR2 SYDVKM. CDR3 in amino acids: CASSFSSRNRGYGYTF. The CDR3 nucleotides are TGTGCCAGCAGTTTCTCATCCCGGAACAGGGGCTATGGCTACACCTTC.

Points on this clone: In the same sample, other DNA sequences code for this CDR3. The chain carries TRBV5-1 and TRBJ2-3, with D tentatively TRBD2 (6 bases). This CDR3 comprises 14 residues. The ends were cut back, 0 bases at V and 4 bases at J, with 9 bases in the middle. From germline, CDR1 is SGHRS and CDR2 YFSETQ. CDR3 protein: CASSLVGGADTQYF. CDR3 coding DNA: TGCGCCAGCAGCTTGGTCGGAGGGGCAGATACGCAGTATTTT.

V usage is TRBV18 and J usage is TRBJ2-3; TRBD1 might be the D (6 bases). Between the trimmed V and J ends, which lost 4 bases and 4 bases, there was a span of 12 bases. The CDR3 has 14 residues. The germline gives CDR1 KGHSH, CDR2 LQKENI. DNA for the CDR3: TGTGCCAGCTCACTACAACAGGGAGCAGATACGCAGTATTTT. The encoded protein is CASSLQQGADTQYF.

This chain connects TRBV27 to TRBJ2-6; 8 bases fit TRBD1. The CDR3 loop spans 17 amino acids. V dropped 1 base and J dropped 2; count of bases not matched to a gene: 4. The germline V gene has CDR1 MNHEY and CDR2 SMNVEV (reference sequence). DNA of the CDR3: TGTGCCAGCAGTTTATTCGGACAGGGTGCTGGGGCCAACGTCCTGACTTTC. This sequence encodes CASSLFGQGAGANVLTF.

V gene TRBV4-3 combines with J gene TRBJ2-3, with D possibly TRBD2 on 6 matching bases. Trimming left V 2 bases short and J 2 bases short, with 17 bases between. CDR1 and CDR2 from the germline V gene are LGHNA and YSLEER. The CDR3 is made up of 17 amino acids. The DNA of the CDR3 is TGCGCCAGCAGCCAATTCTATAGCGGAGCGGACACAGATACGCAGTATTTT. It specifies CASSQFYSGADTDTQYF.